These T cell receptor beta chains were read from a single sample in a study of T cell responses to AZD1222 COVID-19 vaccine. Some clones are missing from TCRdb's copy, which holds only in-frame ones; the method was immunoSEQ multiplex PCR. The sample shows about 68,000 clones, roughly 90% of them seen only once. The starting material was peripheral blood, obtained on day 0 of AZD1222 vaccination. The receptors stem from an adult in good health. CDR3s include the opening cysteine and the closing phenylalanine or tryptophan. A D gene is named only where the DNA matches it firmly. Some rows mark clone size as missing; the rest say once, few, many or name a class of expanded clone.

V gene	D gene	J gene	clone size	CDR3 protein	CDR3 DNA
TRBV14	NA	TRBJ2-7	NA	CASVPALSTYEQYF	TGTGCCAGCGTTCCAGCGTTGAGCACCTACGAGCAGTACTTC
TRBV27	NA	TRBJ1-1	NA	CASSLSSGTNTEAFF	TGTGCCAGCAGTTTATCGAGTGGGACGAACACTGAAGCTTTCTTT
TRBV6-5	NA	TRBJ2-1	once	CASSYPGSNEQFF	TGTGCCAGCAGTTACCCGGGTTCCAATGAGCAGTTCTTC
TRBV5-1	NA	TRBJ2-2	NA	CASSPGTGELFF	TGCGCCAGCAGCCCGGGCACCGGGGAGCTGTTTTTT
TRBV29-1	NA	TRBJ2-7	NA	CSVEGEANSYEQYF	TGCAGCGTTGAGGGGGAGGCTAACTCCTACGAGCAGTACTTC
TRBV10-2	NA	TRBJ2-7	few	CASSELVEDEQYF	TGCGCCAGCAGTGAGTTAGTCGAGGACGAGCAGTACTTC
TRBV9	NA	TRBJ1-1	NA	CASSVTQGFTEAFF	TGTGCCAGCAGCGTAACTCAGGGGTTCACTGAAGCTTTCTTT
TRBV2	TRBD2	TRBJ2-1	NA	CASSLGSGSQFF	TGTGCCAGCAGTCTGGGTAGCGGGAGTCAGTTCTTC
TRBV6-5	TRBD1	TRBJ2-7	NA	CASSYPGQGYYEQYF	TGTGCCAGCAGTTACCCGGGACAGGGGTACTACGAGCAGTACTTC
TRBV15	TRBD1	TRBJ2-5	NA	CATSRGQGLVETQYF	TGTGCCACCAGCAGGGGACAGGGGTTGGTAGAGACCCAGTACTTC
TRBV6-5	NA	TRBJ1-2	NA	CATQLDGANYGYTF	TGTGCCACCCAGTTGGACGGTGCTAACTATGGCTACACCTTC
TRBV27	TRBD2	TRBJ2-5	NA	CASRPTSGRGRETQYF	TGTGCCAGCAGACCTACTAGCGGGAGAGGGAGAGAGACCCAGTACTTC
TRBV7-8	TRBD1	TRBJ1-2	NA	CASSTGGDRLYGYTF	TGTGCCAGCAGCACAGGGGGGGACAGACTTTATGGCTACACCTTC
TRBV5-6	TRBD1	TRBJ1-2	NA	CASRITGDGYTF	TGTGCCAGCAGGATTACAGGGGATGGCTACACCTTC
TRBV6-1	TRBD1	TRBJ1-1	NA	CASSDLTGGNTEAFF	TGTGCCAGCAGTGACCTGACAGGGGGGAACACTGAAGCTTTCTTT
TRBV6-5	TRBD1	TRBJ1-2	NA	CASNEGARGYGYTF	TGTGCCAGCAACGAGGGGGCAAGAGGCTATGGCTACACCTTC
TRBV6-1	TRBD1	TRBJ2-5	NA	CASSEASGGQETQYF	TGTGCCAGCAGTGAAGCGTCAGGGGGCCAAGAGACCCAGTACTTC
TRBV7-2	TRBD1	TRBJ1-2	NA	CASSLDRGDYGYTF	TGTGCCAGCAGCCTCGACAGGGGGGACTATGGCTACACCTTC
TRBV7-2	NA	TRBJ2-5	NA	CASSLRGEQETQYF	TGTGCCAGCAGCTTAAGAGGAGAACAAGAGACCCAGTACTTC
TRBV4-1	TRBD2	TRBJ2-1	NA	CASSHGLAGLYEQFF	TGCGCCAGCAGCCATGGACTAGCGGGATTGTATGAGCAGTTCTTC
TRBV28	NA	TRBJ2-1	NA	CASSSGASVLREQFF	TGTGCCAGCAGTTCCGGCGCGAGCGTCCTTAGGGAGCAGTTCTTC
TRBV2	NA	TRBJ2-5	once	CASSRDAEETQYF	TGTGCCAGCAGCCGGGACGCAGAAGAGACCCAGTACTTC
TRBV28	TRBD2	TRBJ2-7	NA	CASRTSDYEQYF	TGTGCCAGCCGTACTAGCGACTACGAGCAGTACTTC
TRBV30	NA	TRBJ1-1	NA	CAWSRGGGEGTEAFF	TGTGCCTGGTCACGCGGCGGAGGGGAAGGAACTGAAGCTTTCTTT
TRBV19	NA	TRBJ2-4	NA	CASSITALAKNIQYF	TGTGCCAGTAGTATTACGGCTCTAGCCAAAAACATTCAGTACTTC
TRBV4-2	NA	TRBJ2-1	NA	CASSQPNDNEQFF	TGTGCCAGCAGCCAACCTAATGATAATGAGCAGTTCTTC
TRBV6-1	NA	TRBJ1-2	NA	CASSEVGYTF	TGTGCCAGCAGTGAAGTTGGCTACACCTTC
TRBV9	TRBD2	TRBJ2-2	NA	CASSVESGGPGELFF	TGTGCCAGCAGCGTAGAATCGGGAGGGCCCGGGGAGCTGTTTTTT
TRBV3-1/TRBV3-2	NA	TRBJ2-3	medium-sized	CASSQVVGDTQYF	TGTGCCAGCAGCCAAGTGGTGGGAGATACGCAGTATTTT
TRBV3-1/TRBV3-2	NA	TRBJ1-1	once	CASSQVGDVEMNTEAFF	TGTGCCAGCAGCCAAGTGGGTGACGTGGAAATGAACACTGAAGCTTTCTTT
TRBV5-1	TRBD2	TRBJ2-3	NA	CASSSTSGPSTDTQYF	TGCGCCAGCAGCTCCACTAGCGGGCCGAGCACAGATACGCAGTATTTT
TRBV18	NA	TRBJ2-7	NA	CASSPFGHSYEQYF	TGTGCCAGCTCACCATTCGGACACTCCTACGAGCAGTACTTC
TRBV6-5	NA	TRBJ2-2	NA	CASLAGSGELFF	TGTGCCAGCCTGGCGGGATCCGGGGAGCTGTTTTTT
TRBV7-9	NA	TRBJ1-1	NA	CASSAGPNPNTEAFF	TGTGCCAGCAGCGCAGGACCCAATCCGAACACTGAAGCTTTCTTT
TRBV4-1	NA	TRBJ1-1	NA	CASSLTYGTEAFF	TGCGCCAGCAGCCTAACATATGGGACAGAAGCTTTCTTT
TRBV27	NA	TRBJ1-2	NA	CASSADGYTF	TGTGCCAGCAGTGCGGATGGCTACACCTTC